One sample yielded the 28 T cell receptor beta chains listed below, sequenced in a study of T cells in Graves' hyperthyroidism and ophthalmopathy (dated by TCRdb to about 2019). Receptor amplification or capture employed multiplex PCR. TCRdb shows the sequencer as Illumina HiSeq 2000. TCR beta CDR3 regions were amplified from RNA transcripts. The TCR CDR3 was subjected to a first round of RT-PCR using the HTBI primer set and the Qiagen OneStep RT-PCR kit. Starting from the raw public reads, TCRdb applied fastp trimming at Q25, assembled clones with MiXCR and retained in-frame beta chains. Identical CDR3 protein sequences are pooled into one entry, listed with their most common genes and DNA. The sample table holds about 350,000 distinct CDR3 sequences, of which approximately 13% were seen once. The top ten constitute 20% to 25% of the sample. The specimen was blood. Receptors originate from a woman in her twenties or thirties with Graves' hyperthyroidism.

This clonotype was observed many times. CDR3 coding DNA: TGTGCCAGCAGGGGTCCGGCCGAGACCCAGTACTTC. Amino acid sequence: CASRGPAETQYF. V is TRBV28 and J is TRBJ2-5; D call uncertain. V was shortened by 6 bases and J by 5 bases, with 10 bases between the two germline ends. CDR3 length equals 12 residues. In germline, CDR1 is MDHEN, CDR2 SYDVKM.

Only a few counts were recorded for this clonotype. The chain couples TRBV7-3 to TRBJ1-6, with D maybe TRBD1 (5 bases). Germline V gene sequence: CDR1 SGHTA, CDR2 FQGTGA. The CDR3 consists of 13 residues. V dropped 5 bases and J dropped 8 bases, with 10 bases sitting between them. As DNA, the CDR3 is TGTGCCAGCAGCAGGGGTAGGGATTCACCCCTCCACTTT. Its protein product is CASSRGRDSPLHF.

This clonotype was detected many times. The chain joins TRBV20-1 to TRBJ1-1; maybe TRBD1 (6 bases). The germline V gene encodes CDR1 DFQATT and CDR2 SNEGSKA (reference sequence). This CDR3 is built from 14 residues. Trimming cost V 4 bases and J 1 base, with 13 bases left between them. The CDR3 nucleotides read TGCAGTGCTACCAAAGGGGGGTGGAACACTGAAGCTTTCTTT. This translates into CSATKGGWNTEAFF.

The chain employs TRBV6-2 or TRBV6-3 and TRBJ2-7; possible D gene TRBD1, 6 bases. The CDR3 spans 13 residues. Trimming took 6 bases from V and 3 from J, leaving 12 bases between them. Germline loops: CDR1 MNHEY, CDR2 SVGEGT. The CDR3 loop reads CASSGTLVYEQYF. The DNA for the CDR3 is TGTGCCAGCAGCGGGACACTGGTCTACGAGCAGTACTTC.

V is TRBV3-1 and J is TRBJ2-2, with 7 bases aligning to TRBD1. The trim removed 4 bases at V and 3 bases at J, leaving 14 bases unmatched. The CDR3 totals 18 residues. CDR1 is LGHDT, CDR2 YNNKEL, per germline (reference sequence). The CDR3 coding sequence is TGTGCCAGCAGCCCAGCTAAGGGGGCAGGGATGGACACCGGGGAGCTGTTTTTT. It specifies CASSPAKGAGMDTGELFF. Drawing the rest from reference TRBV3-1 and TRBJ2-2, the complete variable domain is DTAVSQTPKYLVTQMGNDKSIKCEQNLGHDTMYWYKQDSKKFLKIMFSYNNKELIINETVPNRFSPKSPDKAHLNLHINSLELGDSAVYFCASSPAKGAGMDTGELFFGEGSRLTVL.

The chain employs TRBV11-2 and TRBJ2-3, with TRBD2 matching over 7 bases. CDR3 length: 15 residues. J gave up 3 bases and V 2 bases, and 5 bases lay outside the gene matches. Germline CDR1 is SGHAT and CDR2 is FQNNGV. The CDR3 nucleotides are TGTGCCAGCAGCTTATTGGGGCGGGGGACAGATACGCAGTATTTT. Encoded protein: CASSLLGRGTDTQYF.

There are a few counts of this clonotype. The rearrangement uses TRBV20-1 and TRBJ1-6; D not certain. Trimming removed 0 bases from V and 8 bases from J, with 5 bases in between. Germline CDR1 is DFQATT and CDR2 is SNEGSKA (reference sequence). CDR3 size: 12 residues. The CDR3 loop reads CSARDRDSPLHF. CDR3 coding DNA: TGCAGTGCTAGAGATAGGGATTCACCCCTCCACTTT.

Ten or more counts support this clonotype. The chain employs TRBV20-1 and TRBJ2-1; 8 nucleotides agree with TRBD2. From germline, CDR1 is DFQATT and CDR2 SNEGSKA (reference sequence). V was pared by 5 bases and J by 9 bases, with 9 bases of the junction left unmatched. The CDR3 totals 13 residues. The CDR3 here is CSALGLGSPEQFF. The CDR3 DNA reads TGCAGTGCTTTGGGACTAGGGTCGCCTGAGCAGTTCTTC.

In its sample, this clonotype was seen many times. The chain is built from TRBV11-2 and TRBJ1-3; no clear D. Trimming took off 3 bases at V and 4 bases at J, with 4 bases between the two ends. The CDR3 sequence is 12 residues long. Germline V gives CDR1 SGHAT, CDR2 FQNNGV. Here the CDR3 DNA reads TGTGCCAGCAGCTTCGAGGGAAACACCATATATTTT. As protein: CASSFEGNTIYF.

This clonotype was observed a handful of times. The rearrangement uses TRBV6-1 and TRBJ2-1, with D possibly TRBD2 on 7 matching bases. The CDR3 is 13 residues long. The V end was cut by 3 bases, the J end by 9 bases, with 12 bases between. Germline-derived CDR1 and CDR2 are MNHNS and SASEGT. The CDR3: CASSDSGGGEQFF. CDR3 DNA sequence: TGTGCCAGCAGTGATTCGGGGGGCGGTGAGCAGTTCTTC.

In this sample, this clonotype turned up many times. This chain joins TRBV11-2 and TRBJ2-3; no reliable D call. CDR3 length equals 13 residues. Germline CDR1 and CDR2: SGHAT and FQNNGV. Between the trimmed V and J ends, which lost 1 base and 5 bases, there was a span of 7 bases. CDR3 nucleotide sequence: TGTGCCAGCAGCTTAGGTGGTAGAGATACGCAGTATTTT. Translation: CASSLGGRDTQYF.

The chain carries TRBV29-1 and TRBJ2-1, with 9 bases matching TRBD1. The length of the CDR3 is 14 residues. Germline-derived CDR1 and CDR2 are SQVTM and ANQGSEA. Germline trimming cut 6 bases from V and 7 bases from J; bases unmatched to any gene: 10. The chain's CDR3 is CSVPGTGRRNEQFF. Here the CDR3 DNA reads TGCAGCGTGCCGGGGACAGGGAGGCGGAATGAGCAGTTCTTC.

This clonotype was recorded a few times. The chain employs TRBV19 and TRBJ2-1; D not certain. V dropped 2 bases and J dropped 9 bases, with 17 bases sitting between them. CDR3 size: 15 residues. The germline V gene encodes CDR1 LNHDA and CDR2 SQIVND (reference sequence). The CDR3 region has the DNA TGTGCCAGTAGTATAAGGAAGACCCCAGTGGGTGAGCAGTTCTTC. Its protein is CASSIRKTPVGEQFF.

The sample holds many counts of this clonotype. The chain is built from TRBV6-1 and TRBJ2-1; 7 positions match TRBD2. The germline V gene has CDR1 MNHNS and CDR2 SASEGT. The V and J ends lost 4 bases and 10 bases, in that order; junction bases with no gene match: 10. This CDR3 is 14 amino acids long. CDR3 sequence reads: CASSGSGGIGEQFF. The CDR3 nucleotides read TGTGCCAGCAGTGGGTCGGGAGGAATAGGCGAGCAGTTCTTC.

This clonotype was recorded many times. The chain recombines TRBV7-9 with TRBJ2-1; D may be TRBD2 (5 bases). Trimming took 7 bases from V and 2 from J, leaving 18 bases between them. CDR3 length: 16 amino acids. Germline V gives CDR1 SEHNR, CDR2 FQNEAQ (reference sequence). The CDR3 reads CASTPVSGSPYNEQFF. The DNA for the CDR3 is TGTGCCAGCACCCCGGTGTCTGGGAGCCCCTACAATGAGCAGTTCTTC.

This clonotype has ten or more counts. This chain connects TRBV7-2 to TRBJ1-6; no definite D call. The CDR3 sequence is 13 residues long. CDR1 is SGHTA, CDR2 FQGNSA, per germline. The germline V and J ends were trimmed by 2 bases and 7 bases, with 6 bases remaining between them. The chain's CDR3 is CASSLKQNSPLHF. CDR3 sequence (DNA): TGTGCCAGCAGCTTAAAACAGAATTCACCCCTCCACTTT.

This clonotype was observed at least ten times. The chain uses TRBV20-1 and TRBJ1-1; D unresolved. Germline assignment: CDR1 DFQATT and CDR2 SNEGSKA (reference sequence). The V gene lost 6 bases and the J gene lost 5 bases, with 13 bases spanning the gap. The CDR3 extends over 12 amino acids. The DNA for the CDR3 is TGCAGTGCAACGGACGGACGAACTGAAGCTTTCTTT. Amino acid sequence: CSATDGRTEAFF.

This clonotype was counted between two and nine times. This chain connects TRBV7-2 to TRBJ2-2; D is unresolved. In germline, CDR1 is SGHTA, CDR2 FQGNSA. The V end lost 6 bases, the J end lost 0 bases, and 14 bases lay between the germline ends. The CDR3 covers 16 residues. The CDR3 spells CASSRTAPANTGELFF. CDR3 coding DNA: TGTGCCAGCAGTAGAACAGCACCCGCGAACACCGGGGAGCTGTTTTTT.

This clonotype came up many times. The chain employs TRBV19 and TRBJ2-5, with 9 nucleotides matching TRBD1. Germline lookup yields CDR1 LNHDA and CDR2 SQIVND (reference sequence). V dropped 5 bases and J dropped 3; count of bases not matched to a gene: 7. This CDR3 is built from 15 residues. This CDR3 reads CASSPWGQGKETQYF. In nucleotides, the CDR3 is TGTGCCAGTAGTCCCTGGGGACAGGGCAAAGAGACCCAGTACTTC.

This clonotype was seen a few times. V and J are TRBV19 and TRBJ1-6; 8 bases match TRBD1. This CDR3 contains 15 residues. Per germline, CDR1 LNHDA and CDR2 SQIVND (reference sequence). J lost 5 bases, V lost 3 bases, and 3 bases had no gene match. CDR3 nucleotides: TGTGCCAGTAGTATCTCAGGGGGCGATAATTCACCCCTCCACTTT. It is translated as CASSISGGDNSPLHF.

This clonotype has only a few counts. The V call is TRBV6-1, the J call TRBJ2-7; 13 bases agree with TRBD2. Germline V gene data show CDR1 as MNHNS and CDR2 as SASEGT. V shed 1 base and J 9 bases; nucleotides not matched to a gene: 6. CDR3 length: 15 residues. CDR3 region: CASSEETSGRAVQYF. The CDR3 nucleotides are TGTGCCAGCAGTGAAGAAACTAGCGGGAGGGCAGTGCAGTACTTC.

The rearrangement uses TRBV9 and TRBJ2-2, with D perhaps assigned TRBD1 or TRBD2 (5 bases each). There are 15 residues in the CDR3. Germline V CDR1 and CDR2: SGDLS, YYNGEE. Trimming pared 0 bases from V and 1 base from J, leaving 7 bases between. CDR3 protein: CASSVVGGNTGELFF. CDR3 coding DNA: TGTGCCAGCAGCGTAGTTGGGGGGAACACCGGGGAGCTGTTTTTT.

This clonotype has at least ten counts. The chain has TRBV12-3 or TRBV12-4 and TRBJ2-7; TRBD2 matches 8 bases. Trimming took 5 bases from V and 7 from J; bases not matched to a gene: 7. This CDR3 has 13 residues. The CDR3: CASSPGTRGEQYF. The DNA for the CDR3 is TGTGCCAGCAGTCCCGGGACTAGAGGGGAGCAGTACTTC.

This chain joins TRBV3-1 and TRBJ1-6, with a weak D call TRBD1 (5 bases). Germline CDR1 reads LGHDT; CDR2 reads YNNKEL (reference sequence). This CDR3 region has 16 residues. Trimming left V 0 bases short and J 6 bases short, with 12 bases between. The CDR3 reads CASSQDFSGLNSPLHF. The CDR3 DNA reads as TGTGCCAGCAGCCAAGATTTCTCGGGACTTAATTCACCCCTCCACTTT.

This clonotype was detected many times. V is TRBV24-1 and J is TRBJ2-6; either TRBD1 or TRBD2 may fit D (5 bases each). Germline V gene sequence: CDR1 KGHDR, CDR2 SFDVKD. The CDR3 length is 16 residues. V was pared by 7 bases and J by 0 bases, with 12 bases between. The CDR3 sequence is CATSAGTASGANVLTF. The DNA for the CDR3 is TGTGCCACCAGCGCTGGGACCGCCTCTGGGGCCAACGTCCTGACTTTC.

The chain recombines TRBV7-9 with TRBJ2-2; no reliable D call. CDR1 is SEHNR and CDR2 is FQNEAQ in the germline V gene (reference sequence). V was trimmed by 5 bases and J by 3 bases, leaving 13 bases between them. This CDR3 contains 15 residues. The CDR3 is CASSTLIWDTGELFF. CDR3 DNA sequence: TGTGCCAGCAGCACTTTGATTTGGGACACCGGGGAGCTGTTTTTT. Looking up the rest from reference TRBV7-9 and TRBJ2-2 gives the full variable domain: DTGVSQNPRHKITKRGQNVTFRCDPISEHNRLYWYRQTLGQGPEFLTYFQNEAQLEKSRLLSDRFSAERPKGSFSTLEIQRTEQGDSAMYLCASSTLIWDTGELFFGEGSRLTVL.

The sample holds a few counts of this clonotype. V and J are TRBV7-2 and TRBJ1-2, with 8 nucleotides matching TRBD1. CDR3 length: 14 amino acids. CDR1 SGHTA and CDR2 FQGNSA come from the germline V gene. V was pared by 4 bases and J by 4 bases, with 5 bases of the junction left unmatched. CDR3 nucleotides: TGTGCCAGCAGCTCCGCGGGACAGGTCTATGGCTACACCTTC. It yields the protein CASSSAGQVYGYTF.

In regard to this clonotype: It may be a read error: a sequence one base away is much more abundant. This chain joins TRBV28 and TRBJ2-7; D gene ambiguous. This CDR3 comprises 15 residues. Trimming stripped 7 bases from V and 5 bases from J, with 21 bases between. From germline, CDR1 is MDHEN and CDR2 SYDVKM. The CDR3 bases are TGTGCCAGCACCCCTGTCGGCCCACTACCCAACGAGCAGTACTTC. It translates to CASTPVGPLPNEQYF. The variable domain in full, with the rest retrieved from reference TRBV28 and TRBJ2-7, is DVKVTQSSRYLVKRTGEKVFLECVQDMDHENMFWYRQDPGLGLRLIYFSYDVKMKEKGDIPEGYSVSREKKERFSLILESASTNQTSMYLCASTPVGPLPNEQYFGPGTRLTVT.